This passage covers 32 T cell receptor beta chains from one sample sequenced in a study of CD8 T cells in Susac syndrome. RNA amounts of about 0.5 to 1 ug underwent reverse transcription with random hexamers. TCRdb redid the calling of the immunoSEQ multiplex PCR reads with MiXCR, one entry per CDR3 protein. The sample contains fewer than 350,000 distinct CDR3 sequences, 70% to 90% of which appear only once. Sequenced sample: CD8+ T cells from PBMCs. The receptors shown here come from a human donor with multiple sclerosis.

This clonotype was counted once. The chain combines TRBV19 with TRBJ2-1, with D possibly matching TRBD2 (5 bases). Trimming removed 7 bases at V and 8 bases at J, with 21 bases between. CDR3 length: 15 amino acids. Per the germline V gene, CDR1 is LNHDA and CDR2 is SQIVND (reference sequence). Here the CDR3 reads CASTPVLGAAHEQFF. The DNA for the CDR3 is TGTGCCAGTACCCCAGTGCTGGGAGCCGCACATGAGCAGTTCTTC.

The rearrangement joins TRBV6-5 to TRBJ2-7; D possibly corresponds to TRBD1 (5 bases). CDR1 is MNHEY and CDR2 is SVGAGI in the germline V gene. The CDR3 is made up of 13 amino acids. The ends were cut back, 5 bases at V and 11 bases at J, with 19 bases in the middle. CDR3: CASSPRRGAIEYF. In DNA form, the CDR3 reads TGTGCCAGCAGTCCACGGCGTGGGGCGATAGAGTACTTC.

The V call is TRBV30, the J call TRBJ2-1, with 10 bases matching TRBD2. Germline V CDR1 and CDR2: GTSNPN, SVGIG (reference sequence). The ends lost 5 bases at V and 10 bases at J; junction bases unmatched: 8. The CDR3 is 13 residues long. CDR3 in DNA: TGTGCCTGGTCGGGACTAGCGTCGGCCGAGCAGTTCTTC. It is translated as CAWSGLASAEQFF.

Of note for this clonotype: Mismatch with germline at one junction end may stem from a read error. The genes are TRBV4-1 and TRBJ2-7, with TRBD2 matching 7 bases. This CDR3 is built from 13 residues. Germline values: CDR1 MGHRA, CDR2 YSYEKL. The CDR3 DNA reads TGCACCAGCAGCGGGGACGACGGATTGGAGCAGTACTTC. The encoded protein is CTSSGDDGLEQYF.

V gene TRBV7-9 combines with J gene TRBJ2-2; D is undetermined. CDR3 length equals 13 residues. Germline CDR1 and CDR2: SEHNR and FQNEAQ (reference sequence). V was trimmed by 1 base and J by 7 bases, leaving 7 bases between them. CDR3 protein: CASSLEVVGELFF. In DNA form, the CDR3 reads TGTGCCAGCAGCTTAGAAGTGGTCGGGGAGCTGTTTTTT.

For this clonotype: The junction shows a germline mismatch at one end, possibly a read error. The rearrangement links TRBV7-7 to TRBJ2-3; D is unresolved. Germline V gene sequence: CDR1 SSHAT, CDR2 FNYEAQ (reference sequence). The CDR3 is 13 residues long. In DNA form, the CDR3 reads TGTGCTAGCAGCTTAGAGAGCACAGATACGCAGTATTTT. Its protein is CASSLESTDTQYF. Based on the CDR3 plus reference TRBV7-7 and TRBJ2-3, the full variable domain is GAGVSQSPRYKVTKRGQDVTLRCDPISSHATLYWYQQALGQGPEFLTYFNYEAQPDKSGLPSDRFSAERPEGSISTLTIQRTEQRDSAMYRCASSLESTDTQYFGPGTRLTVL.

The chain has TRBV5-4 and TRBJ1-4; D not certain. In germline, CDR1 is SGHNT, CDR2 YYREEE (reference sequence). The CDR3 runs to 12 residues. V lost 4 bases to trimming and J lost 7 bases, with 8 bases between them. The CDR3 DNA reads TGTGCCAGCAGCGCCTCTAGTGAAAAACTGTTTTTT. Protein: CASSASSEKLFF.

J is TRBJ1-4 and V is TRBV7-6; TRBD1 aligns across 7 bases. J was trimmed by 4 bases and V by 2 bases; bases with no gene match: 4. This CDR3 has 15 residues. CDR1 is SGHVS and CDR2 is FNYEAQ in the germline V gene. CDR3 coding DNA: TGTGCCAGCAGCTTACCCGGGACAGTTAATGAAAAACTGTTTTTT. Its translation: CASSLPGTVNEKLFF.

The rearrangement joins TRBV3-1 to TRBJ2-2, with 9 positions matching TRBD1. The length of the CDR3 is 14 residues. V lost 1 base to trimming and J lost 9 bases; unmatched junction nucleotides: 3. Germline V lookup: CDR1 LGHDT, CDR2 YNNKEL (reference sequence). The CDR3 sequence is CASSQGDRVWELFF. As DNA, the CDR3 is TGTGCCAGCAGCCAAGGGGACAGGGTTTGGGAGCTGTTTTTT.

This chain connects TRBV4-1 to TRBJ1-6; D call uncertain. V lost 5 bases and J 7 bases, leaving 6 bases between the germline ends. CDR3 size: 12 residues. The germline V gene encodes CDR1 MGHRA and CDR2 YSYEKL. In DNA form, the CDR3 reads TGCGCCAGCAGCGGCGCGAATTCACCCCTCCACTTT. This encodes CASSGANSPLHF.

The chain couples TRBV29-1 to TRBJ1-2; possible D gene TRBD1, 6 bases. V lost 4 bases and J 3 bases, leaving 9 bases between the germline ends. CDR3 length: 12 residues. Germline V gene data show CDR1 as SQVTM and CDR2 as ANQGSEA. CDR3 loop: CSVVGGHYGYTF. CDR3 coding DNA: TGCAGCGTTGTCGGGGGCCACTATGGCTACACCTTC.

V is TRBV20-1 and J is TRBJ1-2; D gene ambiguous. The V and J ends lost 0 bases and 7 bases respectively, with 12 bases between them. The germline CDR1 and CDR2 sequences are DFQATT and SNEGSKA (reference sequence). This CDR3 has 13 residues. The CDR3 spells CSARDTARAGYTF. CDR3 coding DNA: TGCAGTGCTAGAGATACGGCCCGGGCTGGCTACACCTTC.

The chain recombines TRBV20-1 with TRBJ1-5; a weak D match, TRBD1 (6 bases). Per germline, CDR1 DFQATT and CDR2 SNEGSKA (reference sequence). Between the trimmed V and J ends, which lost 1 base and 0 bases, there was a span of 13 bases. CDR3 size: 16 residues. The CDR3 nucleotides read TGCAGTGCTAGAGGGAGGGGGGCGATTAGCAATCAGCCCCAGCATTTT. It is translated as CSARGRGAISNQPQHF.

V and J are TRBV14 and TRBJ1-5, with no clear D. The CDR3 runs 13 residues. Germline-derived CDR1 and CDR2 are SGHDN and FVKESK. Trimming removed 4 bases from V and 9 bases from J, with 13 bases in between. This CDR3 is CASSPLGEGPQHF. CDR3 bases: TGTGCCAGCAGCCCATTGGGAGAGGGGCCCCAGCATTTT.

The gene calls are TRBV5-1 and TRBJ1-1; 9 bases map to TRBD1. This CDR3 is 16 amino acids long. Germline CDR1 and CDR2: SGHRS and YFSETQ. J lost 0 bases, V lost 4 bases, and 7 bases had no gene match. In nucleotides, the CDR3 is TGCGCCAGCAGCGACGGACAGGGGCCCTTGAACACTGAAGCTTTCTTT. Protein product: CASSDGQGPLNTEAFF.

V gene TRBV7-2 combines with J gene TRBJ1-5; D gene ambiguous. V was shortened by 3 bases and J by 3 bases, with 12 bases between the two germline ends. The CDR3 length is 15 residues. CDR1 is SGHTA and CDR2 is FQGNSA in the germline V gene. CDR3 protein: CASSFFVGVNQPQHF. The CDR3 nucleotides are TGTGCCAGCAGCTTCTTCGTCGGGGTCAATCAGCCCCAGCATTTT.

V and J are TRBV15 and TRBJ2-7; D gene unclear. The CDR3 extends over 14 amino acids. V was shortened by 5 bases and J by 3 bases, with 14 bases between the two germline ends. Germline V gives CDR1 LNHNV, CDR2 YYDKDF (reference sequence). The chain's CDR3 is CATSLTERNYEQYF. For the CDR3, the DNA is TGTGCCACCAGCCTTACGGAGAGGAACTACGAGCAGTACTTC.

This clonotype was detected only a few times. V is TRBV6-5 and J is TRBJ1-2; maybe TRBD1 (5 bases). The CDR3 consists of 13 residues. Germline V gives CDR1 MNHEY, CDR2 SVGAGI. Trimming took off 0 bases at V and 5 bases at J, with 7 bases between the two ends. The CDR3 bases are TGTGCCAGCAGTTACTCAGCAGGGTATGGCTACACCTTC. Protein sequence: CASSYSAGYGYTF.

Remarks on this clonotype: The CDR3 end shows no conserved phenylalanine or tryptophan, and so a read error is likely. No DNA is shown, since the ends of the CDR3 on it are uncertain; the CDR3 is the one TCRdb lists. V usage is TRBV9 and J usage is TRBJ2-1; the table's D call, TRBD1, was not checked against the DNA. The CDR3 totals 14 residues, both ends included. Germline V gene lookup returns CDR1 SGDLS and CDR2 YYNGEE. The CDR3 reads CASTPGGDYNEQFL.

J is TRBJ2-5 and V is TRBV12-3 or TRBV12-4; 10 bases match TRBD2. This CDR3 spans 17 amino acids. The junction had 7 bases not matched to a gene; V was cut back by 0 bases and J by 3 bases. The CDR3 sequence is CASSLAASGGAKETQYF. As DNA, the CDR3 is TGTGCCAGCAGTTTAGCTGCCAGCGGGGGGGCCAAAGAGACCCAGTACTTC.

In nucleotides, the CDR3 is TGTGCCATCAGTGACCTAGCGGACCCCTACGAGCAGTACTTC. This translates into CAISDLADPYEQYF. The chain has TRBV10-3 and TRBJ2-7, with 7 bases fitting TRBD2. Germline CDR1 is ENHRY and CDR2 is SYGVKD. There are 14 residues in the CDR3. The junction had 4 bases not matched to a gene; V was cut back by 3 bases and J by 2 bases.

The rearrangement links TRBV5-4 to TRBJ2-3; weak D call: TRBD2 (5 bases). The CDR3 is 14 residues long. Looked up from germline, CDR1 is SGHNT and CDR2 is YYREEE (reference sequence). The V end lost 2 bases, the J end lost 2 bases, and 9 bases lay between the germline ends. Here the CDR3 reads CASSFTRNTDTQYF. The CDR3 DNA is TGTGCCAGCAGCTTTACTAGGAACACAGATACGCAGTATTTT.

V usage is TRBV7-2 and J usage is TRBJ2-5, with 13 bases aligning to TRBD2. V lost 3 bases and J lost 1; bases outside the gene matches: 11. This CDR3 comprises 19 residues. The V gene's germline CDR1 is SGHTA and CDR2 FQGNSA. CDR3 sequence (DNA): TGTGCCAGCAGCTTCGGCTGGGGACTAGCGGGGAACCCCCAAGAGACCCAGTACTTC. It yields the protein CASSFGWGLAGNPQETQYF.

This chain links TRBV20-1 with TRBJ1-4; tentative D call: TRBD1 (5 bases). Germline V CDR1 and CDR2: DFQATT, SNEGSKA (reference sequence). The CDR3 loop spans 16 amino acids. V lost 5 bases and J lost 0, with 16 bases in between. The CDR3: CSARPRDYSTNEKLFF. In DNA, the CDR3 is TGCAGTGCTCGTCCCAGGGACTATTCAACTAATGAAAAACTGTTTTTT.

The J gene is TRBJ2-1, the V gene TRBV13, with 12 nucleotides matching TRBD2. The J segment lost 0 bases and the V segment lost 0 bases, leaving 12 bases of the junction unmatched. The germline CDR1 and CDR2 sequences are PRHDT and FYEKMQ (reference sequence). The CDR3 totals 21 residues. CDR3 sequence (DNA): TGTGCCAGCAGCTTAGGCCTAGTACTAGCGGGAGGTAAAAGCTCCTACAATGAGCAGTTCTTC. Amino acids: CASSLGLVLAGGKSSYNEQFF.

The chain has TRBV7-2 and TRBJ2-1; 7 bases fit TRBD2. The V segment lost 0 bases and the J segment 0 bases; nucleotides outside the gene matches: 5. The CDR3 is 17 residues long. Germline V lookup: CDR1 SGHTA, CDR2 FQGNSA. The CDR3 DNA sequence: TGTGCCAGCAGCTTAGCTCCTAGCGGCTACTCCTACAATGAGCAGTTCTTC. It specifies CASSLAPSGYSYNEQFF.

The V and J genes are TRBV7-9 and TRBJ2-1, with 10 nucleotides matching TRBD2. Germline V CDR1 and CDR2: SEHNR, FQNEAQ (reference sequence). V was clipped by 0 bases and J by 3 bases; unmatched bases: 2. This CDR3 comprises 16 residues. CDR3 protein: CASSLASGGFYNEQFF. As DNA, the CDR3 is TGTGCCAGCAGCTTAGCTAGCGGGGGGTTCTACAATGAGCAGTTCTTC.

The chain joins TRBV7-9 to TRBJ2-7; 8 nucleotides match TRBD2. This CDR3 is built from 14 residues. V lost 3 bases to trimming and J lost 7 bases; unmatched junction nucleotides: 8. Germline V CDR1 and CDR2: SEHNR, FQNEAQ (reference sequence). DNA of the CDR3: TGTGCCAGCAGCTTCTCTAGCGGGCGGGCTGAGCAGTACTTC. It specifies CASSFSSGRAEQYF.

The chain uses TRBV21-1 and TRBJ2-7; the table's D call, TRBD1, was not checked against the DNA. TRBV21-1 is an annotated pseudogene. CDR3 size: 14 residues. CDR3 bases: TGTGCCAGCAGCGGACGGGACAGTTACTACGAGCAGTACTTC. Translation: CASSGRDSYYEQYF.

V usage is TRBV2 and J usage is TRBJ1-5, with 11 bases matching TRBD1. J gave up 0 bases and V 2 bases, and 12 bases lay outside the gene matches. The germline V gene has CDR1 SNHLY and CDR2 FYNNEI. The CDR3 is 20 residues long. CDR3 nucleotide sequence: TGTGCCAGCAGTGAATACTGGGACAGGGGGGCGGACGATAGCAATCAGCCCCAGCATTTT. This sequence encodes CASSEYWDRGADDSNQPQHF. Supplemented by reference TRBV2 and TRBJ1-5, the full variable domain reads EPEVTQTPSHQVTQMGQEVILRCVPISNHLYFYWYRQILGQKVEFLVSFYNNEISEKSEIFDDQFSVERPDGSNFTLKIRSTKLEDSAMYFCASSEYWDRGADDSNQPQHFGDGTRLSIL.

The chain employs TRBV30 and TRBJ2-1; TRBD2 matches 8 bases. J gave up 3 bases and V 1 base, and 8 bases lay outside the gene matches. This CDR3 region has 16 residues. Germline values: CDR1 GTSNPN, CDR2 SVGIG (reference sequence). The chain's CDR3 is CAWSGDSGAFYNEQFF. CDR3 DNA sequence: TGTGCCTGGAGTGGGGATAGCGGGGCCTTCTACAATGAGCAGTTCTTC.

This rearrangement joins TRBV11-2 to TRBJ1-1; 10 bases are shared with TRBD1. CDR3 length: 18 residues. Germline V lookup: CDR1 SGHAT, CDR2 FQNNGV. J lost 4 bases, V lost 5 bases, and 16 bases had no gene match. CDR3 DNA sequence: TGTGCCAGCAGCGGCCGGGACAGGGGTCCACGGGGGGGCACTGAAGCTTTCTTT. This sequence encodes CASSGRDRGPRGGTEAFF.